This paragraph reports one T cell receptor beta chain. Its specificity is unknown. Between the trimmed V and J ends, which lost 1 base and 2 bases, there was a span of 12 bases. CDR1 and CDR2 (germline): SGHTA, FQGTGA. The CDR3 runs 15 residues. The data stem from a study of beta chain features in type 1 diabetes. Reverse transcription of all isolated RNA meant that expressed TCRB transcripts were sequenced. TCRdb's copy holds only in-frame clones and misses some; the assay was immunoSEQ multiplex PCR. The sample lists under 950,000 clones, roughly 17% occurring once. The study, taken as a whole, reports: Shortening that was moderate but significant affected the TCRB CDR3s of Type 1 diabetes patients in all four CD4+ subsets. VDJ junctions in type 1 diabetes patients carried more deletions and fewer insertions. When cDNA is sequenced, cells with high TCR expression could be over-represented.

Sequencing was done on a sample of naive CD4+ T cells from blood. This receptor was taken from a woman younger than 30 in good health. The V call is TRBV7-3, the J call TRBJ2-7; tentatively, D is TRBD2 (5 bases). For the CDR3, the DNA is TGTGCCAGCAGCTTAAATGCCGGGAAGGCCTACGAGCAGTACTTC. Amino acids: CASSLNAGKAYEQYF.